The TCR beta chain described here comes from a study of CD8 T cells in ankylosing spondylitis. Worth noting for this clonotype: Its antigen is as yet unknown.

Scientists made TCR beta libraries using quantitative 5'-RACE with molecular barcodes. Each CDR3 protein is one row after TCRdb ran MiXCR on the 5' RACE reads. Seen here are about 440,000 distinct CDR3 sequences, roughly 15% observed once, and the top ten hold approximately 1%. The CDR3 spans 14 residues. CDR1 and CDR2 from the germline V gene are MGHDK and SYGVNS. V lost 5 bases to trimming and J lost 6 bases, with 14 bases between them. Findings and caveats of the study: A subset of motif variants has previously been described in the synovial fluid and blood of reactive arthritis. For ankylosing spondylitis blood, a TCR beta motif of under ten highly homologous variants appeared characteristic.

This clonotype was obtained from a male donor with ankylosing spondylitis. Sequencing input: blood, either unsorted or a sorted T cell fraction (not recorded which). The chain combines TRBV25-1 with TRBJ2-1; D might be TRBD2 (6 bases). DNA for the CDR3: TGTGCCAGCAGTAGGGCGGGATTTGGCAATGAGCAGTTCTTC. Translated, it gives CASSRAGFGNEQFF.